This TCR beta chain stems from a study of identifying expanded T cells in peripheral blood. General study points: About 1.3 clones differed between technical replicates, versus about 15 and 19 over time.

Remarks on this clone: Its antigen is unidentified.

Repertoires were generated with immunoSEQ multiplex PCR, while TCRdb's copy carries only in-frame clones and drops some. The data contain about 85,000 clones, 88% of them singletons. CDR1 and CDR2 (germline): SQVTM, ANQGSEA. The CDR3 consists of 12 residues. The TCR originated in a person between 18 and 75 years old in good health. Sequencing input: blood. The V and J genes are TRBV29-1 and TRBJ1-1; weak D call: TRBD1 (5 bases). This CDR3 reads CAGEEMNTEAFF. CDR3 nucleotides: TGCGCGGGGGAAGAGATGAACACTGAAGCTTTCTTT. The full variable domain, with the rest looked up from reference TRBV29-1 and TRBJ1-1, is SAVISQKPSRDICQRGTSLTIQCQVDSQVTMMFWYRQQPGQSLTLIATANQGSEATYESGFVIDKFPISRPNLTFSTLTVSNMSPEDSSIYLCAGEEMNTEAFFGQGTRLTVV.